This T cell receptor gamma chain was captured by sequencing in a study of gamma delta lymphoproliferative disorders and STAT genes. The study's findings and limits: Nearly all major patient gamma and delta clonotypes were public; only a couple of gamma clonotypes were disease-private. Patient gamma repertoires clustered apart from healthy controls; delta did not.

The germline V gene encodes CDR1 GITISATS and CDR2 ISYDGTV (reference sequence). J was trimmed by 1 base and V by 12 bases; bases with no gene match: 24. This CDR3 is built from 17 residues. TCRdb reprocessed the multiplex PCR reads using CATT. In the table there are some 2,200 gamma-chain clones, about 11% of which are singletons. The receptor sequences were amplified from genomic DNA of peripheral blood mononuclear cells. By its share, this clone is medium-sized. Its antigen is unknown. The chain carries TRGV9 and TRGJ1 or TRGJ2. The J gene, missing from TCRdb, was assigned here through DNA to germline matching. The TCR comes from a human donor in good health. The specimen sequenced was blood. The DNA of the CDR3 is TGTGCCCATCGTACCTTTAACCTGGCGCCTAATTATTATAAGAAACTCTTT. This gives the protein CAHRTFNLAPNYYKKLF.